The entry below describes one TCR beta chain. The treatment here: preoperative locoregional IRX-2 cytokine immunotherapy. This sample is drawn from a study of preoperative IRX-2 immunotherapy in early breast cancer. Using immunoSEQ multiplex PCR, the repertoire was profiled, and TCRdb retains in-frame clones only, with some absent. The sample consists of around 25,000 clones, about three quarters of them appearing once. The sequence derives from a human donor with breast cancer. Source: lymph node tissue, taken after IRX-2 immunotherapy.

This CDR3 reads CASSQAGTGVYEQYF. The CDR3 coding sequence is TGTGCCAGCAGCCAAGCCGGGACGGGAGTCTACGAGCAGTACTTC. The chain employs TRBV28 and TRBJ2-7; D is possibly TRBD2 (6 bases). The CDR3 length is 15 residues. V was pared by 6 bases and J by 3 bases, with 18 bases between. Germline V lookup: CDR1 MDHEN, CDR2 SYDVKM.